Below, 27 T cell receptor beta chains from the same sample are listed, as sequenced in a study of blood T cell repertoires in COVID-19. Sequencing was performed with immunoSEQ multiplex PCR; in TCRdb, only in-frame clones are kept and a portion is missing. The data hold fewer than 250,000 clones, with approximately 84% observed a single time. Sample: PBMCs or T cells enriched from blood (not recorded which). The receptor source for this set is a woman in her 30s who had recovered from COVID-19.

This chain uses TRBV5-4 with TRBJ1-1, with D perhaps TRBD1 (5 bases). Trimming stripped 4 bases from V and 0 bases from J, with 13 bases between. The CDR3 runs to 15 residues. Germline assignment: CDR1 SGHNT and CDR2 YYREEE (reference sequence). The CDR3 sequence is CASSQGTSMNTEAFF. DNA for the CDR3: TGTGCCAGCAGCCAAGGGACTTCGATGAACACTGAAGCTTTCTTT. The variable domain in full, with the rest retrieved from reference TRBV5-4 and TRBJ1-1, is ETGVTQSPTHLIKTRGQQVTLRCSSQSGHNTVSWYQQALGQGPQFIFQYYREEENGRGNFPPRFSGLQFPNYSSELNVNALELDDSALYLCASSQGTSMNTEAFFGQGTRLTVV.

This chain joins TRBV3-1 (or the pseudogene TRBV3-2) and TRBJ2-6; the match to TRBD2 covers 7 bases. Germline V gene lookup returns CDR1 LGHDT and CDR2 YNNKEL (reference sequence). This CDR3 has 18 amino acids. After removal of 4 bases from V and 0 bases from J, the junction contained 9 bases not matched to a gene. The CDR3 bases are TGTGCCAGCAGCCGGCGGGGGACTACCGCCTCTGGGGCCAACGTCCTGACTTTC. It specifies CASSRRGTTASGANVLTF.

The chain links TRBV5-4 to TRBJ2-2, with 8 bases that match TRBD2. CDR1 and CDR2 (germline): SGHNT, YYREEE (reference sequence). V shed 4 bases and J 1 base; nucleotides not matched to a gene: 3. CDR3 length: 15 amino acids. This CDR3 reads CASSVAGGNTGELFF. CDR3 nucleotide sequence: TGTGCCAGCAGCGTTGCGGGGGGGAACACCGGGGAGCTGTTTTTT.

This rearrangement joins TRBV11-3 to TRBJ2-1; D is perhaps TRBD1 (5 bases). Germline loops: CDR1 SGHNT, CDR2 YENEEA. Deletions cut 0 bases from V and 5 bases from J, with 8 bases between. CDR3 length equals 14 residues. The CDR3 DNA reads as TGTGCCAGCAGCTTAGAAGCAGGGAACAATGAGCAGTTCTTC. Its protein is CASSLEAGNNEQFF.

The V gene is TRBV7-9, the J gene TRBJ1-1, with D unresolved. The CDR3 spans 14 residues. Trimming removed 1 base from V and 7 bases from J, with 13 bases in between. Germline CDR1 and CDR2: SEHNR and FQNEAQ (reference sequence). The CDR3 here is CASSLGGNSVEAFF. Here the CDR3 DNA reads TGTGCCAGCAGCTTAGGAGGGAACAGCGTTGAAGCTTTCTTT.

V is TRBV7-6 and J is TRBJ2-2; 12 bases match TRBD2. The germline gives CDR1 SGHVS, CDR2 FNYEAQ. This CDR3 is 14 amino acids long. The V and J ends lost 5 bases and 7 bases, in that order; junction bases with no gene match: 2. The CDR3 region is CASSPGLAGGELFF. The CDR3 nucleotides read TGTGCCAGCAGCCCGGGACTAGCGGGCGGGGAGCTGTTTTTT.

The rearrangement uses TRBV9 and TRBJ2-3; D is unresolved. Germline V gene sequence: CDR1 SGDLS, CDR2 YYNGEE. The length of the CDR3 is 13 residues. Trimming took 0 bases from V and 4 from J, leaving 6 bases between them. The CDR3: CASSVGESDTQYF. The DNA for the CDR3 is TGTGCCAGCAGCGTAGGCGAGTCAGATACGCAGTATTTT.

The V gene is TRBV21-1, the J gene TRBJ1-5. TRBV21-1 is listed as a pseudogene. The CDR3 totals 13 residues. The CDR3 loop reads CASSNGGSGPQHF. The CDR3 DNA sequence: TGTGCCAGCAGCAACGGGGGATCCGGGCCCCAGCATTTT.

This chain uses TRBV28 with TRBJ2-7; D possibly corresponds to TRBD1 (6 bases). The germline gives CDR1 MDHEN, CDR2 SYDVKM. This CDR3 region has 15 residues. V shed 1 base and J shed 0 bases, with 10 bases lying between them. The CDR3 loop reads CASSLSPDSSYEQYV. The CDR3 coding sequence is TGTGCCAGCAGTTTATCCCCGGACAGCTCCTACGAGCAGTACGTC.

CDR3: CASSRGGGYEQYV. In DNA, the CDR3 is TGTGCCAGCAGCCGCGGGGGTGGCTACGAGCAGTACGTC. The chain combines TRBV6-5 with TRBJ2-7, with 7 positions matching TRBD2. This CDR3 is 13 amino acids long. Germline assignment: CDR1 MNHEY and CDR2 SVGAGI. The V and J ends lost 6 bases and 3 bases, in that order; junction bases with no gene match: 5.

J is TRBJ1-2 and V is TRBV27; TRBD1 agrees at 8 bases. This CDR3 comprises 14 residues. The V gene's germline CDR1 is MNHEY and CDR2 SMNVEV (reference sequence). The V segment lost 5 bases and the J segment 4 bases; nucleotides outside the gene matches: 6. CDR3: CASSLDRVSYGYTF. The CDR3 DNA follows: TGTGCCAGCAGTCTGGACAGGGTGAGCTATGGCTACACCTTC.

The CDR3 DNA reads as TGTGCCAGCAGCCCGGGACAGGGACGCTATGGCTACACCTTC. Protein product: CASSPGQGRYGYTF. V is TRBV2 and J is TRBJ1-2, with 9 bases matching TRBD1. CDR3 length: 14 amino acids. The germline CDR1 and CDR2 sequences are SNHLY and FYNNEI. The junction had 6 bases not matched to a gene; V was cut back by 6 bases and J by 4 bases.

This clone was picked up one time. This rearrangement joins TRBV5-1 to TRBJ1-4, with a possible D match to TRBD1 (6 bases). The CDR3 runs 16 residues. The V gene lost 0 bases and the J gene lost 1 base, with 10 bases spanning the gap. The V gene's germline CDR1 is SGHRS and CDR2 YFSETQ. The CDR3, as DNA: TGCGCCAGCAGCTTGGAACCGGGACAAACTAATGAAAAACTGTTTTTT. Amino acid sequence: CASSLEPGQTNEKLFF. The variable domain in full, completed from reference TRBV5-1 and TRBJ1-4, reads KAGVTQTPRYLIKTRGQQVTLSCSPISGHRSVSWYQQTPGQGLQFLFEYFSETQRNKGNFPGRFSGRQFSNSRSEMNVSTLELGDSALYLCASSLEPGQTNEKLFFGSGTQLSVL.

The V gene is TRBV25-1, the J gene TRBJ1-2, with 7 bases matching TRBD1. This CDR3 is 13 amino acids long. Germline values: CDR1 MGHDK, CDR2 SYGVNS. Trimming at V came to 7 bases and at J to 7 bases, leaving 9 bases not matched to a gene. The DNA for the CDR3 is TGTGCCAGCACCACCTCGGACAGGAGTGGCTACACCTTC. Its protein product is CASTTSDRSGYTF.

The chain recombines TRBV7-9 with TRBJ2-3; no reliable D call. Germline V gives CDR1 SEHNR, CDR2 FQNEAQ (reference sequence). Trimming shortened V by 1 base and J by 0 bases, and 5 bases separated the two germline ends. This CDR3 is 14 amino acids long. CDR3 amino acids: CASSLGLSTDTQYF. The DNA for the CDR3 is TGTGCCAGCAGCTTAGGGCTGAGCACAGATACGCAGTATTTT.

DNA for the CDR3: TGTGCCTGGCCCGCCTTGGCACCGAATGAGCAGTTCTTC. It is translated as CAWPALAPNEQFF. The chain joins TRBV30 to TRBJ2-1; no clear D. V lost 5 bases and J 7 bases, leaving 15 bases between the germline ends. CDR3 length: 13 amino acids. The germline V gene encodes CDR1 GTSNPN and CDR2 SVGIG (reference sequence).

The CDR3: CASSWLNRGIQFSNYGYTF. CDR3 in DNA: TGTGCCAGCAGCTGGTTAAACAGGGGGATTCAATTCTCCAACTATGGCTACACCTTC. The chain employs TRBV5-8 and TRBJ1-2; 8 nucleotides align to TRBD1. Germline assignment: CDR1 SGHTS and CDR2 YDEGEE. The CDR3 runs 19 residues. The V and J ends lost 3 bases and 2 bases, in that order; junction bases with no gene match: 18.

This clone was seen once. V is TRBV6-5 and J is TRBJ2-6, with D possibly TRBD2 on 5 matching bases. Germline CDR1 MNHEY, CDR2 SVGAGI. CDR3 length: 15 residues. The V and J ends lost 6 bases and 4 bases respectively, with 13 bases between them. The CDR3 loop is CASRRSGSGANVLTF. CDR3 nucleotides: TGTGCCAGCAGAAGAAGCGGATCCGGGGCCAACGTCCTGACTTTC.

The chain is built from TRBV27 and TRBJ1-1, with 7 bases identical to TRBD1. CDR1 and CDR2 from the germline V gene are MNHEY and SMNVEV (reference sequence). This CDR3 is built from 17 residues. V gave up 3 bases and J gave up 4 bases; unmatched junction bases: 14. In DNA form, the CDR3 reads TGTGCCAGCAGTTTTATGACAGGGATGTTAAGGGCCACTGAAGCTTTCTTT. This sequence encodes CASSFMTGMLRATEAFF.

CDR3 bases: TGTGCCAGCGACGGGGGGCTATCGAACTATGGCTACACCTTC. Encoded protein: CASDGGLSNYGYTF. The rearrangement joins TRBV28 to TRBJ1-2; D possibly corresponds to TRBD1 (6 bases). CDR3 size: 14 residues. V was pared by 8 bases and J by 2 bases, with 15 bases between. Germline V gene data show CDR1 as MDHEN and CDR2 as SYDVKM.

The chain combines TRBV2 with TRBJ2-1; 9 bases align to TRBD2. CDR3 length: 16 amino acids. Germline values: CDR1 SNHLY, CDR2 FYNNEI. V lost 3 bases to trimming and J lost 2 bases; unmatched junction nucleotides: 5. The CDR3 DNA follows: TGTGCCAGCAGTGAGGATCTAGCGGGAACCTACAATGAGCAGTTCTTC. It specifies CASSEDLAGTYNEQFF.

This clone has only a few counts. The genes are TRBV27 and TRBJ1-2, with 7 bases that match TRBD1. CDR3 length: 14 amino acids. Germline V CDR1 and CDR2: MNHEY, SMNVEV (reference sequence). Losses at the gene ends were 5 bases for V and 8 bases for J; bases not matched to a gene: 11. The CDR3 coding sequence is TGTGCCAGCAGTCCCACTCAGGGGGGTCTCGGCTACACCTTC. This encodes CASSPTQGGLGYTF.

V is TRBV5-4 and J is TRBJ1-2; D is uncertain. The germline CDR1 and CDR2 sequences are SGHNT and YYREEE (reference sequence). Between the trimmed V and J ends, which lost 3 bases and 4 bases, there was a span of 13 bases. The CDR3 runs 14 residues. The CDR3 is CASSSSGSTYGYTF. Here the CDR3 DNA reads TGTGCCAGCAGCTCCTCCGGGAGTACCTATGGCTACACCTTC. Complete variable domain (other parts from reference TRBV5-4 and TRBJ1-2): ETGVTQSPTHLIKTRGQQVTLRCSSQSGHNTVSWYQQALGQGPQFIFQYYREEENGRGNFPPRFSGLQFPNYSSELNVNALELDDSALYLCASSSSGSTYGYTFGSGTRLTVV.

This clone appeared a single time. V usage is TRBV5-4 and J usage is TRBJ2-1; TRBD2 agrees at 13 bases. Germline CDR1 SGHNT, CDR2 YYREEE (reference sequence). The length of the CDR3 is 14 residues. The trim removed 1 base at V and 10 bases at J, leaving 2 bases unmatched. The CDR3 DNA sequence: TGTGCCAGCAGCTTGACGACTAGCGGGGGGGAGCAGTTCTTC. It is translated as CASSLTTSGGEQFF.

This clone was found once. The chain joins TRBV6-6 to TRBJ1-5; D not certain. Germline V gives CDR1 MNHNY, CDR2 SVGAGI (reference sequence). The CDR3 consists of 16 residues. The ends were cut back, 2 bases at V and 3 bases at J, with 14 bases in the middle. The CDR3 region is CASSYGEGLYNQPQHF. In DNA form, the CDR3 reads TGTGCCAGCAGTTACGGGGAGGGCTTATACAATCAGCCCCAGCATTTT.

The CDR3 region is CASSLVPIAGAAKNIQYF. CDR3 nucleotides: TGCGCCAGCAGCTTGGTACCAATAGCGGGGGCGGCCAAAAACATTCAGTACTTC. The genes are TRBV5-1 and TRBJ2-4, with 9 positions matching TRBD2. Per the germline V gene, CDR1 is SGHRS and CDR2 is YFSETQ. V trimming: 0 bases; J trimming: 1 base; junction bases outside the gene matches: 8. The CDR3 covers 18 residues. The full variable domain, rest sourced from reference TRBV5-1 and TRBJ2-4, is KAGVTQTPRYLIKTRGQQVTLSCSPISGHRSVSWYQQTPGQGLQFLFEYFSETQRNKGNFPGRFSGRQFSNSRSEMNVSTLELGDSALYLCASSLVPIAGAAKNIQYFGAGTRLSVL.

The chain has TRBV7-6 and TRBJ2-7; 7 nucleotides align to TRBD1. This CDR3 has 16 amino acids. Germline assignment: CDR1 SGHVS and CDR2 FNYEAQ. Germline trimming cut 0 bases from V and 0 bases from J; bases unmatched to any gene: 5. In nucleotides, the CDR3 is TGTGCCAGCAGCTTAGCGGCGACAGGGAACTCCTACGAGCAGTACTTC. It is translated as CASSLAATGNSYEQYF.